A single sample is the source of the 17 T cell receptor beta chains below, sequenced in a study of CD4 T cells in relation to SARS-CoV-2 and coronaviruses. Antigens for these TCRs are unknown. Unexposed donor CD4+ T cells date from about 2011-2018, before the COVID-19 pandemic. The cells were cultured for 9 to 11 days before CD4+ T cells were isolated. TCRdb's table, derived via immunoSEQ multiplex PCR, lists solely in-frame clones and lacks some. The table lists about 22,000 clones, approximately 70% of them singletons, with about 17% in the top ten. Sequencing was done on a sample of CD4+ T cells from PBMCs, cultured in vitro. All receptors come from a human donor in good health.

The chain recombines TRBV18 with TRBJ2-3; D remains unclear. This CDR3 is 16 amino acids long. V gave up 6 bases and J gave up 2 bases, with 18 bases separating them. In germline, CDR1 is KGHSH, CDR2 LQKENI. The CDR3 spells CASSDTRLGNTDTQYF. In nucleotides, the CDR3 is TGTGCCAGCTCCGATACTCGTCTAGGGAACACAGATACGCAGTATTTT.

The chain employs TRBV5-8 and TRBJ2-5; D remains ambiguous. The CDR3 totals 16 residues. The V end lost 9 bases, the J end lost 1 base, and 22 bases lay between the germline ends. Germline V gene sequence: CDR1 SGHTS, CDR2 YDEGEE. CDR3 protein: CATAPQLVLFQETQYF. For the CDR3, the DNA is TGTGCCACCGCACCCCAGCTTGTTCTATTCCAAGAGACCCAGTACTTC.

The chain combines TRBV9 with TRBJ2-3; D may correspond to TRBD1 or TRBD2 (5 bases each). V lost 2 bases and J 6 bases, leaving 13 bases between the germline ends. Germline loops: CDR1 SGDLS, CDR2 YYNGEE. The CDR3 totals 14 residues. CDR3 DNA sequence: TGTGCCAGCAGCGTCCAACCGGGGCGGGATACGCAGTATTTT. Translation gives CASSVQPGRDTQYF.

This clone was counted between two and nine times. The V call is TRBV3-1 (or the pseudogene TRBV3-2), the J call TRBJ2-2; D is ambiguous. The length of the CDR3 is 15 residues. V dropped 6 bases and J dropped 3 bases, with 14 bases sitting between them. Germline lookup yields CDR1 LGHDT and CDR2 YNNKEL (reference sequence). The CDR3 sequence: CASRSESLYTGELFF. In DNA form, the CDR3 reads TGTGCCAGCAGATCCGAATCACTTTACACCGGGGAGCTGTTTTTT.

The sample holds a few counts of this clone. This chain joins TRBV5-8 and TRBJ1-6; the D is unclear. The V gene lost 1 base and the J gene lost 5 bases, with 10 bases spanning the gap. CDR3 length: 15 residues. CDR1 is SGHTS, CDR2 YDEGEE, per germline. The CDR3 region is CASSLNGWHNSPLHF. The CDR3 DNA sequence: TGTGCCAGCAGCTTGAATGGGTGGCATAATTCACCCCTCCACTTT. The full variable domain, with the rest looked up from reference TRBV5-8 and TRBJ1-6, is EAGVTQSPTHLIKTRGQQATLRCSPISGHTSVYWYQQALGLGLQFLLWYDEGEERNRGNFPPRFSGRQFPNYSSELNVNALELEDSALYLCASSLNGWHNSPLHFGNGTRLTVT.

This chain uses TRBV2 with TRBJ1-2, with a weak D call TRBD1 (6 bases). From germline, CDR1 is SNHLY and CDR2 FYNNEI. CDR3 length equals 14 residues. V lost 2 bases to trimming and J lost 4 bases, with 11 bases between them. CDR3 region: CASSESAGAYGYTF. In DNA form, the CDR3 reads TGTGCCAGCAGTGAATCGGCAGGGGCCTATGGCTACACCTTC.

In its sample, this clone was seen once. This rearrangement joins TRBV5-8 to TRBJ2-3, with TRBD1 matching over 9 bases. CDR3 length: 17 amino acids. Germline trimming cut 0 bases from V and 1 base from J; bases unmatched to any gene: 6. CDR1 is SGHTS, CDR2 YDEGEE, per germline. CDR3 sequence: CASSLVGQGKGTDTQYF. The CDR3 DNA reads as TGTGCCAGCAGCTTGGTTGGACAGGGGAAGGGCACAGATACGCAGTATTTT.

In DNA form, the CDR3 reads TGTGCCAGCAGCCTGGGTGGATCTCCCCGCCAAGAGACCCAGTACTTC. Amino acid sequence: CASSLGGSPRQETQYF. The rearrangement uses TRBV7-7 and TRBJ2-5; D is unresolved. Germline V gene sequence: CDR1 SSHAT, CDR2 FNYEAQ (reference sequence). This CDR3 region has 16 residues. V dropped 5 bases and J dropped 1 base, with 17 bases sitting between them. The variable domain in full, with the rest retrieved from reference TRBV7-7 and TRBJ2-5, is GAGVSQSPRYKVTKRGQDVTLRCDPISSHATLYWYQQALGQGPEFLTYFNYEAQPDKSGLPSDRFSAERPEGSISTLTIQRTEQRDSAMYRCASSLGGSPRQETQYFGPGTRLLVL.

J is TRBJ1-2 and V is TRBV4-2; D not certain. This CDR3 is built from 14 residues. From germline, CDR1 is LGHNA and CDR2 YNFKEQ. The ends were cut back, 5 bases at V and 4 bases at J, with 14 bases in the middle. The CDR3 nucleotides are TGTGCCAGCAGCACCTCGGGTACGTTCTATGGCTACACCTTC. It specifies CASSTSGTFYGYTF.

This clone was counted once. In DNA form, the CDR3 reads TGTGCCAGTAGTGACAGGGTCTTGGGGCCCCAGCATTTT. Its translation: CASSDRVLGPQHF. The chain is built from TRBV19 and TRBJ1-5; 7 bases are a match to TRBD1. The CDR3 runs 13 residues. Germline-derived CDR1 and CDR2 are LNHDA and SQIVND (reference sequence). The V segment lost 5 bases and the J segment 9 bases; nucleotides outside the gene matches: 7.

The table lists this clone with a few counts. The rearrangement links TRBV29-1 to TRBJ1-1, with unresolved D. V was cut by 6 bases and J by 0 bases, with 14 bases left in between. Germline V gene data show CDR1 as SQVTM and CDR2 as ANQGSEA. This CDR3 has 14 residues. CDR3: CSVGRRGLNTEAFF. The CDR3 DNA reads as TGCAGCGTCGGAAGACGGGGATTGAACACTGAAGCTTTCTTT.

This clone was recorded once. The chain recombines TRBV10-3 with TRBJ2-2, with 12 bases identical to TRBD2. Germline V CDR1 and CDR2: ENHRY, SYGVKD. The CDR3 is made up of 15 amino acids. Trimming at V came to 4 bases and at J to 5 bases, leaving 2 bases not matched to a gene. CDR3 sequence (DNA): TGTGCCATCAGTGTACTAGCGGGAGGTACCGGGGAGCTGTTTTTT. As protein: CAISVLAGGTGELFF.

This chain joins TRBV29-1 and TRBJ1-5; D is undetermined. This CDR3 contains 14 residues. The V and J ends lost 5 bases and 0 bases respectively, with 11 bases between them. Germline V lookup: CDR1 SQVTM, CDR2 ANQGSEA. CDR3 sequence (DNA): TGCAGCGTTCCGGTAGTCCATAGCAATCAGCCCCAGCATTTT. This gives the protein CSVPVVHSNQPQHF. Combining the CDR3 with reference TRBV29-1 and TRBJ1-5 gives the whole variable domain SAVISQKPSRDICQRGTSLTIQCQVDSQVTMMFWYRQQPGQSLTLIATANQGSEATYESGFVIDKFPISRPNLTFSTLTVSNMSPEDSSIYLCSVPVVHSNQPQHFGDGTRLSIL.

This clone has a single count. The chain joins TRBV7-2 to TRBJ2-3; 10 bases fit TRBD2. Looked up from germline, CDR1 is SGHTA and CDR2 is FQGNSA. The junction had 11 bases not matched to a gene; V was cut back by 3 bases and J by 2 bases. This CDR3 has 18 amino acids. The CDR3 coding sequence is TGTGCCAGCAGCTTGGCGGGTGTAGCGGGAGGCGTCACAGATACGCAGTATTTT. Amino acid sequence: CASSLAGVAGGVTDTQYF.

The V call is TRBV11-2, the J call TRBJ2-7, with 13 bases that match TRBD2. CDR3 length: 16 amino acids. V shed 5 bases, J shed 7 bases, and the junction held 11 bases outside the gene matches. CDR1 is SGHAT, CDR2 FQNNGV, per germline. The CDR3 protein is CASSPGLAGLQGEQYF. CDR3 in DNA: TGTGCCAGCAGCCCGGGACTAGCGGGGCTCCAGGGAGAGCAGTACTTC. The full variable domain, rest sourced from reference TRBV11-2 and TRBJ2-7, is EAGVAQSPRYKIIEKRQSVAFWCNPISGHATLYWYQQILGQGPKLLIQFQNNGVVDDSQLPKDRFSAERLKGVDSTLKIQPAKLEDSAVYLCASSPGLAGLQGEQYFGPGTRLTVT.

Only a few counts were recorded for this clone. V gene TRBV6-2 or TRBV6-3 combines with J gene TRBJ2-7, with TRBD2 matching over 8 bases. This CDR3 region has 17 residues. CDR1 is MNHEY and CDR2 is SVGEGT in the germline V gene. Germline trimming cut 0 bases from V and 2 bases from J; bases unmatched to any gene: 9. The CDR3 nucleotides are TGTGCCAGCAGTTACTCGGGAGGCGGTAGCGGGACCTACGAGCAGTACTTC. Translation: CASSYSGGGSGTYEQYF.

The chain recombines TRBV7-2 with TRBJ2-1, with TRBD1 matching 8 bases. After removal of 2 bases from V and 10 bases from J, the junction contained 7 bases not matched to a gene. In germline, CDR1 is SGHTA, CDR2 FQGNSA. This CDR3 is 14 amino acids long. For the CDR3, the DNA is TGTGCCAGCAGCTTATCGGACAGGGTCGGCGAGCAGTTCTTC. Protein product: CASSLSDRVGEQFF. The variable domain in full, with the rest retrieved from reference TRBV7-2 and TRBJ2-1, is GAGVSQSPSNKVTEKGKDVELRCDPISGHTALYWYRQSLGQGLEFLIYFQGNSAPDKSGLPSDRFSAERTGGSVSTLTIQRTQQEDSAVYLCASSLSDRVGEQFFGPGTRLTVL.